This T cell receptor beta chain comes out of a study of T cells in Graves' hyperthyroidism and ophthalmopathy. At the level of the study: Peripheral blood samples were taken at initial diagnosis, prior to any treatment.

Reasons for excluding patients were uncontrolled infection, other autoimmune disease, pregnancy or lactation. Each 10 ml fresh peripheral blood draw supplied the PBMCs. TCR beta CDR3 region amplification was performed from RNA transcripts. HTBI primers were used for first-round RT-PCR of the TCR CDR3. One entry per CDR3 protein, called by TCRdb with MiXCR from the multiplex PCR reads. Found here are about 690,000 distinct CDR3 sequences, around a sixth of them singletons; the top ten hold less than 20%. Remarks on this clonotype: The junction departs from germline at one end; a sequencing error may be responsible.

Germline loops: CDR1 SGHRS, CDR2 YFSETQ. There are 13 residues in the CDR3. The genes are TRBV5-1 and TRBJ1-4; no clear D gene. The origin of this receptor is a man aged 45-65 years with Graves' hyperthyroidism. Sequenced sample: blood. The CDR3 sequence is CASSSASGEKLFF. For the CDR3, the DNA is TGTGCCAGCAGCTCGGCCTCGGGGGAAAAACTGTTTTTT.